The following is a T cell receptor beta chain sequence with its context. CDR1 and CDR2 from the germline V gene are SGHNT and YYREEE (reference sequence). The CDR3 is 13 residues long. V lost 4 bases, J lost 5 bases, and 10 bases lay in between. The data stem from a study of blood T cell repertoires in COVID-19. Across the study: Sources were T cells, B-cell-depleted T cells, or PBMCs; the material itself was cDNA or gDNA.

Everyone who took part was about 18 to 90 years old, and they came from about 25 US areas. Assignment of participants to cohorts was predicated upon participant-reported clinical history. Per the study methods: Reference gene primer amplification yielded estimated nucleated cell counts. Using immunoSEQ multiplex PCR, the repertoire was profiled, and TCRdb retains in-frame clones only, with some absent. The D gene and trimming were derived from the DNA, and the V and J assignments and clone size from that table. The table has 280,000 or so clones, 70% to 90% seen once. This receptor was taken from a man aged 25 to 40 who had recovered from COVID-19. The chain combines TRBV5-4 with TRBJ1-5; D is unresolved. Sequenced input: PBMCs or T cells enriched from blood (not recorded which). This chain's CDR3 is CASSLGGHQPQHF. DNA of the CDR3: TGTGCCAGCAGCCTTGGAGGCCATCAGCCCCAGCATTTT.